These 31 T cell receptor beta chains were all obtained from the same sample, sequenced in a study of T cell responses to AZD1222 COVID-19 vaccine. Clones were sequenced by immunoSEQ multiplex PCR, and TCRdb holds only the in-frame ones, with some missing. The top ten hold about 15% of the sample, which has some 56,000 clones, over 75% seen once. This specimen was peripheral blood, taken on day 0 of AZD1222 vaccination. All receptors come from an adult in good health.

The chain links TRBV5-1 to TRBJ1-4; maybe TRBD1 (5 bases). Germline values: CDR1 SGHRS, CDR2 YFSETQ. The CDR3 is made up of 16 amino acids. V lost 0 bases to trimming and J lost 7 bases, with 16 bases between them. The CDR3 region has the DNA TGCGCCAGCAGCTTGGTTCGGCAGGGAAGCGGTGAAAAACTGTTTTTT. Its protein is CASSLVRQGSGEKLFF.

This clone was observed once. The rearrangement uses TRBV9 and TRBJ1-4; D unresolved. This CDR3 spans 14 amino acids. Germline V gene lookup returns CDR1 SGDLS and CDR2 YYNGEE. V lost 0 bases, J lost 7 bases, and 10 bases lay in between. CDR3 sequence: CASSVDDGSEKLFF. The DNA for the CDR3 is TGTGCCAGCAGCGTAGATGACGGATCTGAAAAACTGTTTTTT.

This chain joins TRBV6-5 and TRBJ2-1; 13 nucleotides line up with TRBD2. This CDR3 spans 14 amino acids. Trimming removed 5 bases from V and 7 bases from J; junction bases left unmatched: 2. Germline CDR1 and CDR2: MNHEY and SVGAGI. This CDR3 is CASSKGLAGNEQFF. CDR3 DNA: TGTGCCAGCAGTAAGGGACTAGCGGGGAATGAGCAGTTCTTC.

The chain has TRBV10-3 and TRBJ1-6, with D possibly matching TRBD1 (6 bases). V lost 0 bases and J lost 5, with 11 bases in between. The CDR3 extends over 16 amino acids. Germline CDR1 ENHRY, CDR2 SYGVKD. As DNA, the CDR3 is TGTGCCATCAGTGAGTCGAGAACAGGGAATAATTCACCCCTCCACTTT. It translates to CAISESRTGNNSPLHF.

The chain carries TRBV6-1 and TRBJ2-2; no reliable D call. The V gene lost 1 base and the J gene lost 3 bases, with 6 bases spanning the gap. Per the germline V gene, CDR1 is MNHNS and CDR2 is SASEGT. This CDR3 contains 14 residues. For the CDR3, the DNA is TGTGCCAGCAGTGAAGGTGTGGACACCGGGGAGCTGTTTTTT. Its protein product is CASSEGVDTGELFF.

The rearrangement links TRBV3-1 (or the pseudogene TRBV3-2) to TRBJ2-7; no definite D call. Germline CDR1 reads LGHDT; CDR2 reads YNNKEL (reference sequence). This CDR3 comprises 13 residues. V was shortened by 0 bases and J by 3 bases, with 6 bases between the two germline ends. DNA of the CDR3: TGTGCCAGCAGCCAAGACCCCTTCTACGAGCAGTACTTC. As protein: CASSQDPFYEQYF.

The CDR3 nucleotides are TGCGCCAGCAGCTTGGATACAGGGATCAACATTCAGTACTTC. Translation: CASSLDTGINIQYF. The chain recombines TRBV5-1 with TRBJ2-4; D is perhaps TRBD1 (6 bases). There are 14 residues in the CDR3. V was pared by 0 bases and J by 7 bases, with 11 bases between. Germline V lookup: CDR1 SGHRS, CDR2 YFSETQ.

The chain employs TRBV14 and TRBJ2-5; TRBD1 matches at 8 bases. With 2 bases clipped from V and 2 bases from J, the junction kept 7 bases outside the gene matches. Per germline, CDR1 SGHDN and CDR2 FVKESK. The CDR3 has 16 residues. The CDR3 loop is CASSQLIGTGQETQYF. CDR3 nucleotide sequence: TGTGCCAGCAGCCAATTAATCGGGACAGGTCAAGAGACCCAGTACTTC.

This rearrangement joins TRBV19 to TRBJ1-5; the match to TRBD1 covers 8 bases. The germline gives CDR1 LNHDA, CDR2 SQIVND (reference sequence). The CDR3 totals 13 residues. The ends lost 5 bases at V and 9 bases at J; junction bases unmatched: 6. CDR3 amino acids: CASSLDRARPQHF. In DNA form, the CDR3 reads TGTGCCAGTAGTCTGGACAGGGCAAGGCCCCAGCATTTT.

The V and J genes are TRBV11-3 and TRBJ2-3; perhaps TRBD1 as D (6 bases). Per germline, CDR1 SGHNT and CDR2 YENEEA. There are 13 residues in the CDR3. V gave up 1 base and J gave up 9 bases, with 11 bases separating them. CDR3 coding DNA: TGTGCCAGCAGCTTAGGCTCTACAGGGACGCAGTATTTT. As protein: CASSLGSTGTQYF.

This chain's CDR3 is CASRRGTDNSPLHF. The CDR3 bases are TGTGCCAGCAGAAGAGGGACGGACAATTCACCCCTCCACTTT. The gene calls are TRBV27 and TRBJ1-6, with D tentatively TRBD1 (5 bases). Trimming pared 6 bases from V and 7 bases from J, leaving 13 bases between. Germline CDR1 is MNHEY and CDR2 is SMNVEV (reference sequence). The CDR3 totals 14 residues.

The chain carries TRBV7-9 and TRBJ1-1; no definite D call. V gave up 5 bases and J gave up 3 bases, with 13 bases separating them. CDR1 and CDR2 from the germline V gene are SEHNR and FQNEAQ (reference sequence). This CDR3 contains 14 residues. The CDR3 DNA reads TGTGCCAGCAGCCGCCCCACAGCTGACACTGAAGCTTTCTTT. Protein product: CASSRPTADTEAFF.

The CDR3 DNA is TGTGCCAGCAGCCACCGCGGGACAGGGTTATACGAGCAGTACTTC. This encodes CASSHRGTGLYEQYF. The chain joins TRBV7-9 to TRBJ2-7; 9 nucleotides align to TRBD1. There are 15 residues in the CDR3. V lost 5 bases to trimming and J lost 4 bases; unmatched junction nucleotides: 9. CDR1 and CDR2 (germline): SEHNR, FQNEAQ (reference sequence).

This chain uses TRBV11-3 with TRBJ1-5; a weak D match, TRBD1 (5 bases). Germline values: CDR1 SGHNT, CDR2 YENEEA. The V end lost 5 bases, the J end lost 3 bases, and 26 bases lay between the germline ends. The CDR3 is 19 residues long. The CDR3 coding sequence is TGTGCCAGCAGCCCCGACCCAGGGTTAGGGGAATTTGTCAATCAGCCCCAGCATTTT. It codes for CASSPDPGLGEFVNQPQHF.

This chain's CDR3 is CASSLGGLTGELFF. CDR3 nucleotides: TGTGCCAGCAGCTTGGGGGGTCTCACCGGGGAGCTGTTTTTT. The chain links TRBV5-4 to TRBJ2-2; D not certain. With 0 bases removed from V and 4 bases from J, the gap between germline ends came to 7 bases. The V gene's germline CDR1 is SGHNT and CDR2 YYREEE (reference sequence). The CDR3 spans 14 residues. The variable domain in full, completed from reference TRBV5-4 and TRBJ2-2, reads ETGVTQSPTHLIKTRGQQVTLRCSSQSGHNTVSWYQQALGQGPQFIFQYYREEENGRGNFPPRFSGLQFPNYSSELNVNALELDDSALYLCASSLGGLTGELFFGEGSRLTVL.

The CDR3 reads CASSLPTSGDETQYF. The CDR3 DNA reads TGTGCCAGCAGCTTACCTACTAGCGGGGACGAGACCCAGTACTTC. The chain combines TRBV7-2 with TRBJ2-5; 10 bases agree with TRBD2. Germline assignment: CDR1 SGHTA and CDR2 FQGNSA. J lost 5 bases, V lost 2 bases, and 5 bases had no gene match. The CDR3 covers 15 residues.

This clone is medium-sized by share. The chain links TRBV7-3 to TRBJ2-3, with TRBD1 identical over 7 bases. Unmatched junction bases numbered 3, after V lost 4 bases and J lost 2 bases. The CDR3 consists of 14 residues. Germline V gives CDR1 SGHTA, CDR2 FQGTGA. This chain's CDR3 is CASSWGQFTDTQYF. The CDR3 DNA is TGTGCCAGCAGCTGGGGACAGTTCACAGATACGCAGTATTTT.

The J gene is TRBJ1-6, the V gene TRBV27, with D perhaps TRBD1 (5 bases). In germline, CDR1 is MNHEY, CDR2 SMNVEV (reference sequence). Deletions cut 4 bases from V and 4 bases from J, with 14 bases between. The CDR3 runs 16 residues. The CDR3 bases are TGTGCCAGCAGTTCAGGACTCGGGGGTTATAATTCACCCCTCCACTTT. Encoded protein: CASSSGLGGYNSPLHF.

This chain joins TRBV27 and TRBJ1-6; 8 bases map to TRBD1. Trimming cost V 5 bases and J 8 bases; bases outside gene matches: 11. Germline values: CDR1 MNHEY, CDR2 SMNVEV (reference sequence). This CDR3 contains 16 residues. The CDR3 coding sequence is TGTGCCAGCAGTCCCCGGACAGGGTGGAAGGATTCACCCCTCCACTTT. Encoded protein: CASSPRTGWKDSPLHF.

This rearrangement joins TRBV6-4 to TRBJ1-2; 7 nucleotides align to TRBD1. The CDR3 is 13 amino acids. The V and J ends lost 3 bases and 8 bases, in that order; junction bases with no gene match: 6. Looked up from germline, CDR1 is MRHNA and CDR2 is SNTAGT. The CDR3 spells CASSEEQGLGYTF. DNA of the CDR3: TGTGCCAGCAGTGAAGAACAGGGGCTGGGCTACACCTTC.

The chain joins TRBV29-1 to TRBJ1-1, with 10 bases identical to TRBD1. This CDR3 is 15 amino acids long. V lost 6 bases and J lost 1; bases outside the gene matches: 8. The germline gives CDR1 SQVTM, CDR2 ANQGSEA. CDR3 loop: CSVASGQGRNTEAFF. The DNA of the CDR3 is TGCAGCGTGGCCTCGGGACAGGGGAGGAACACTGAAGCTTTCTTT.

J is TRBJ2-3 and V is TRBV5-5; the D gene is possibly TRBD1 (5 bases). Between the trimmed V and J ends, which lost 0 bases and 3 bases, there was a span of 11 bases. CDR1 and CDR2 from the germline V gene are SGHKS and YYEKEE (reference sequence). This CDR3 is built from 15 residues. CDR3 DNA: TGTGCCAGCAGCTTGGGGCAGGGTATTACAGATACGCAGTATTTT. Amino acids: CASSLGQGITDTQYF. The full variable domain, with the rest looked up from reference TRBV5-5 and TRBJ2-3, is DAGVTQSPTHLIKTRGQQVTLRCSPISGHKSVSWYQQVLGQGPQFIFQYYEKEERGRGNFPDRFSARQFPNYSSELNVNALLLGDSALYLCASSLGQGITDTQYFGPGTRLTVL.

V and J are TRBV5-1 and TRBJ2-2, with D maybe TRBD2 (5 bases). Trimming removed 0 bases from V and 5 bases from J, with 5 bases in between. CDR1 is SGHRS and CDR2 is YFSETQ in the germline V gene. The CDR3 extends over 13 amino acids. The CDR3 DNA follows: TGCGCCAGCAGCTTGGCGGGGACCGGGGAGCTGTTTTTT. Translation gives CASSLAGTGELFF.

This rearrangement joins TRBV5-8 to TRBJ1-2, with 7 bases matching TRBD1. Germline assignment: CDR1 SGHTS and CDR2 YDEGEE. The CDR3 has 12 residues. V lost 2 bases to trimming and J lost 8 bases; unmatched junction nucleotides: 3. CDR3 DNA: TGTGCCAGCAGCTTTAGGACAGGCGGCTACACCTTC. Translation gives CASSFRTGGYTF.

The chain has TRBV14 and TRBJ2-3, with D perhaps TRBD1 (5 bases). Trimming removed 4 bases at V and 1 base at J, with 18 bases between. CDR1 and CDR2 (germline): SGHDN, FVKESK. This CDR3 comprises 17 residues. CDR3 DNA: TGTGCCAGCAGCCCCTTCCATGGGGAACAGGGCACAGATACGCAGTATTTT. Amino acids: CASSPFHGEQGTDTQYF.

The CDR3 DNA reads as TGTGCCAGTAGTGCAACCGGGACTAGCGGGCAGTACACAGATACGCAGTATTTT. Protein: CASSATGTSGQYTDTQYF. The chain recombines TRBV19 with TRBJ2-3, with 12 bases identical to TRBD2. There are 18 residues in the CDR3. J lost 2 bases, V lost 5 bases, and 11 bases had no gene match. Germline CDR1 is LNHDA and CDR2 is SQIVND (reference sequence).

This chain links TRBV6-5 with TRBJ1-4; 7 positions agree with TRBD1. V dropped 11 bases and J dropped 4; count of bases not matched to a gene: 13. The CDR3 totals 15 residues. CDR1 MNHEY and CDR2 SVGAGI come from the germline V gene. The CDR3 reads CAARPPGQINEKLFF. CDR3 nucleotide sequence: TGTGCCGCACGACCTCCGGGACAGATTAATGAAAAACTGTTTTTT.

This clone has just one count. The chain links TRBV4-1 to TRBJ1-6; D possibly corresponds to TRBD1 (6 bases). Germline CDR1 MGHRA, CDR2 YSYEKL. With 0 bases removed from V and 6 bases from J, the gap between germline ends came to 12 bases. The CDR3 spans 16 residues. CDR3 sequence: CASSQDVQGGNSPLHF. The CDR3 coding sequence is TGCGCCAGCAGCCAAGATGTACAGGGAGGTAATTCACCCCTCCACTTT.

The chain has TRBV19 and TRBJ1-3; 7 positions match TRBD1. In germline, CDR1 is LNHDA, CDR2 SQIVND (reference sequence). This CDR3 contains 15 residues. V shed 5 bases and J 1 base; nucleotides not matched to a gene: 5. CDR3 DNA sequence: TGTGCCAGTAGTGCCCTGACAGGGTCTGGAAACACCATATATTTT. Translated, it gives CASSALTGSGNTIYF. Full variable domain (missing parts from reference TRBV19 and TRBJ1-3): DGGITQSPKYLFRKEGQNVTLSCEQNLNHDAMYWYRQDPGQGLRLIYYSQIVNDFQKGDIAEGYSVSREKKESFPLTVTSAQKNPTAFYLCASSALTGSGNTIYFGEGSWLTVV.

This rearrangement joins TRBV21-1 to TRBJ2-7. TRBV21-1 is a pseudogene. The CDR3 has 17 residues. The CDR3 spells CASSKARRGDRSYEQYF. CDR3 bases: TGTGCCAGCAGCAAAGCCCGGCGGGGGGACAGGTCCTACGAGCAGTACTTC.

The V and J genes are TRBV7-6 and TRBJ1-5; 9 bases line up with TRBD1. Germline trimming cut 5 bases from V and 2 bases from J; bases unmatched to any gene: 7. Germline CDR1 is SGHVS and CDR2 is FNYEAQ. The length of the CDR3 is 16 residues. The CDR3 DNA is TGTGCCAGCAGCCCGCCGGGACAGGGACGCAATCAGCCCCAGCATTTT. Residues: CASSPPGQGRNQPQHF.